The sample holds a few counts of the clone carrying this T cell receptor (beta chain). Antigen specificity is unknown. TCRdb processed the 5' RACE reads anew with MiXCR; each CDR3 protein has one entry. The repertoire consists of about 240,000 distinct CDR3 sequences, with around 10% occurring once and the leading ten covering around a fifth. The CDR3 has 15 amino acids. Trimming shortened V by 2 bases and J by 1 base, and 11 bases separated the two germline ends. The data were taken from a study of T-cell memory formation after mild COVID-19. General observations from the study: SARS-CoV-2 specificity was not confirmed for second-wave clones peaking on day 37.

The TCR originated in a man younger than 30 who had mild COVID-19 (a few samples of this study predate the infection). Cell type and time point are not known. The chain employs TRBV12-3 or TRBV12-4 and TRBJ1-1, with unresolved D. Sequenced: PBMCs or a T cell subset sorted from them (not recorded which). In DNA form, the CDR3 reads TGTGCCAGCAGTTTAATAGCATTTACGAACACTGAAGCTTTCTTT. Protein sequence: CASSLIAFTNTEAFF.